This T cell receptor (beta chain) came from a study of shared clonotypes between healthy human individuals. On this clone itself: Its antigen is currently unknown.

The CDR3 has 15 amino acids. In germline, CDR1 is MNHNY, CDR2 SVGAGI (reference sequence). After removal of 5 bases from V and 7 bases from J, the junction contained 6 bases not matched to a gene. The study, taken as a whole, reports: Shared clonotypes: approximately 4.5% naive CD4, approximately 3.4% naive CD8, about 2.5% memory CD4, 0.4% memory CD8.

Negatively enriched CD4+ T cells were divided by CD45RA into naive and memory. Genomic DNA from each subset was divided evenly over several immunoSEQ plates. Sequencing was performed with immunoSEQ multiplex PCR; in TCRdb, only in-frame clones are kept and a portion is missing. Of roughly 2 million clones in the sample, 95% are singletons; the top ten hold 0.13%. Sample: naive CD4+ T cells sorted from blood. Subset indicated: CD45RA+ positively selected. This receptor was obtained from a man between 18 and 29 years old in good health. J is TRBJ2-3 and V is TRBV6-6; 13 bases line up with TRBD2. This CDR3 is CASSTTSGGANTQYF. CDR3 DNA sequence: TGTGCCAGCAGTACAACTAGCGGGGGGGCGAATACGCAGTATTTT.